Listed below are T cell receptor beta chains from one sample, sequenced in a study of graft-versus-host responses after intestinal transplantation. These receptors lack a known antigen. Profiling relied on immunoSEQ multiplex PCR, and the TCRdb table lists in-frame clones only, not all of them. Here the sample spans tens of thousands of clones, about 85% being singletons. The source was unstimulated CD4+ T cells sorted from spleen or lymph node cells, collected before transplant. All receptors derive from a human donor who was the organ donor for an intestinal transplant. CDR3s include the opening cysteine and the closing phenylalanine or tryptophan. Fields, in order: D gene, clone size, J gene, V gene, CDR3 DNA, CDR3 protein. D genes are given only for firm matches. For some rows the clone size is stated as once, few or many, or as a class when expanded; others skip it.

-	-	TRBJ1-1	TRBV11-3	TGTGCCAGCTCCCTGAGCCTCCCGAAACACACTGAAGCTTTCTTT	CASSLSLPKHTEAFF
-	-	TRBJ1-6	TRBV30	TGTGCCTGGAGTTGGGCAGTCTCACCCCTCCACTTT	CAWSWAVSPLHF
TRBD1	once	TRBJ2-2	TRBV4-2	TGTGCCAGCAGCCAAGGGGCTGACAGGGGGCGCACCGGGGAGCTGTTTTTT	CASSQGADRGRTGELFF
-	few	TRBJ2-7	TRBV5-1	TGCGCCAGCAGCTTGAATTACGCTACCTACGAGCAGTACTTC	CASSLNYATYEQYF
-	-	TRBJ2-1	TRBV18	TGTGCCAGCTCTCATAGGGACACCCTCTACAATGAGCAGTTCTTC	CASSHRDTLYNEQFF
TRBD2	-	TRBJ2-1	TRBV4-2	TGTGCCAGCAGCCAAGCCGGGACTAGGGGGGGTGAGCAGTTCTTC	CASSQAGTRGGEQFF
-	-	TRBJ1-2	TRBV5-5	TGTGCCAGCAGCTTGCAATTTGGTAGTAACTATGGCTACACCTTC	CASSLQFGSNYGYTF
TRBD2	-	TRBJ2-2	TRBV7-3	TGTGCCAGCAGCCTTAGCGGGGTCGGCACCGGGGAGCTGTTTTTT	CASSLSGVGTGELFF
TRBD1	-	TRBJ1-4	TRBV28	TGTGCCAGCACCCCCGGGACAGGGGGCGAAAAACTGTTTTTT	CASTPGTGGEKLFF
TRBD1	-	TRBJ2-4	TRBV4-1	TGCGCCAGCAGCCAACCCGTTTCGACAGGGGGCGCCGGGAACATCCAGTACTTC	CASSQPVSTGGAGNIQYF
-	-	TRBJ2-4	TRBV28	TGTGCCAGCAGTTTATCGACTCTAGCCAAAAACATTCAGTACTTC	CASSLSTLAKNIQYF
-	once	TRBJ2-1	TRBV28	TGTGCCAGCATAGAAGGGGGACCAAACTCCTACAATGAGCAGTTCTTC	CASIEGGPNSYNEQFF
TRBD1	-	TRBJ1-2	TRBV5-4	TGTGCCAGCAGCTACGATGGACAGGGGGCATATGGCTACACCTTC	CASSYDGQGAYGYTF
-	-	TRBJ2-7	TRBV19	TGTGCCAGTAGTGAGGTTAGCGTCGGCGGCTACGAGCAGTACTTC	CASSEVSVGGYEQYF
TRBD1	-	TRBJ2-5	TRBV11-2	TGTGCCAGCAGCTTAGGGGACAGGGGGCAGCGGGAGCAGTACTTC	CASSLGDRGQREQYF
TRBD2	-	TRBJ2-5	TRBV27	TGTGCCAGCAGCCTCGTACCAGCGGGGGACCAAGAGACCCAGTACTTC	CASSLVPAGDQETQYF
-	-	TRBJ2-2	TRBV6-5	TGTGCCAGTGGTGGGAGGGGGAGGGCCGGGGAGCTGTTTTTT	CASGGRGRAGELFF
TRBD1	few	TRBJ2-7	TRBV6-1	TGTGCCAGCAGACCGGGACAGGTCGTTGGCGAGCAGTACTTC	CASRPGQVVGEQYF
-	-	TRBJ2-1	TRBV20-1	TGCAGTGCTAGGCGGGTTAATGAGCAGTTCTTC	CSARRVNEQFF
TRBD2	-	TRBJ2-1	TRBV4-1	TGCGCCAGCAGCCAAGAGACGGTAGCGGGAGTTAATGAGCAGTTCTTC	CASSQETVAGVNEQFF
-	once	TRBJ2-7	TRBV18	TGTGCCAGCTCACCGGTAGCGGCCCCCTACGAGCAGTACTTC	CASSPVAAPYEQYF
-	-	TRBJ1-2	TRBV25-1	TGTGCCAGCAGTGGGCAGCGGGAGGTCTATGGCTACACCTTC	CASSGQREVYGYTF
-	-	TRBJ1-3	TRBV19	TGTGCCAGTAGTATATCTGGCGGAATTGGAAACACCATATATTTT	CASSISGGIGNTIYF
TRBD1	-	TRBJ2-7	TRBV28	TGTGCCAGCAGTTTACGCTCTGGGACAGGGACCTACGAGCAGTACTTC	CASSLRSGTGTYEQYF
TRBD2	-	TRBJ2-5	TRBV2	TGTGCCAGTAGCGGGGGGGTAGGGGAGACCCAGTACTTC	CASSGGVGETQYF
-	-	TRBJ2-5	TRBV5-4	TGTGCCAGCACCACGGGGTACCAAGAGACCCAGTACTTC	CASTTGYQETQYF
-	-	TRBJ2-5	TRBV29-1	TGCAGCGTAGAACTTACTAGCAGACAAGAGACCCAGTACTTC	CSVELTSRQETQYF
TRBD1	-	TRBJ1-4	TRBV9	TGTGCCAGCAGCGTAGGCCCAACCGGGACAGGGGACGAAAAACTGTTTTTT	CASSVGPTGTGDEKLFF
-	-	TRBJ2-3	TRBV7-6	TGTGCCAGCAGTGTCGGCACAGATACGCAGTATTTT	CASSVGTDTQYF
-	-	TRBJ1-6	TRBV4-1	TGCGCCAGCAGCCAGGTACCAGGGTCCAATTCACCCCTCCACTTT	CASSQVPGSNSPLHF